Sequencing of this T cell receptor (beta chain) was carried out in a study of cytomegalovirus exposure and HLA in healthy donors. The study's findings and limits: Later analysis demonstrated an association between a missense DCLRE1C variant and TCR beta V- and J-gene trimming. It was only CMV serostatus that was available as immune exposure information.

13 Jbeta primers and 60 Vbeta primers were used for the PCR. Original processing methods: It was a later analysis that counted about 80 million unique TCR beta chains, of which some 9.9 million were shared. Sequencing used immunoSEQ multiplex PCR; TCRdb keeps in-frame clones, though not all of them. That table furnishes V, J and clone size, whereas the DNA furnished D and trimming. This table holds some 120,000 clones. Trimming shortened V by 7 bases and J by 5 bases, and 12 bases separated the two germline ends. The CDR3 runs to 13 residues. The germline CDR1 and CDR2 sequences are MNHNS and SASEGT. Remarks on this clone: Its antigen is unidentified.

The sequence came from a woman aged 60-70 years in good health and CMV-seronegative. The material sequenced was PBMCs. The rearrangement joins TRBV6-1 to TRBJ1-5; no clear D gene. The CDR3 nucleotides read TGTGCCAGCACCCTGGAGGAGTATCAGCCCCAGCATTTT. Translation: CASTLEEYQPQHF.